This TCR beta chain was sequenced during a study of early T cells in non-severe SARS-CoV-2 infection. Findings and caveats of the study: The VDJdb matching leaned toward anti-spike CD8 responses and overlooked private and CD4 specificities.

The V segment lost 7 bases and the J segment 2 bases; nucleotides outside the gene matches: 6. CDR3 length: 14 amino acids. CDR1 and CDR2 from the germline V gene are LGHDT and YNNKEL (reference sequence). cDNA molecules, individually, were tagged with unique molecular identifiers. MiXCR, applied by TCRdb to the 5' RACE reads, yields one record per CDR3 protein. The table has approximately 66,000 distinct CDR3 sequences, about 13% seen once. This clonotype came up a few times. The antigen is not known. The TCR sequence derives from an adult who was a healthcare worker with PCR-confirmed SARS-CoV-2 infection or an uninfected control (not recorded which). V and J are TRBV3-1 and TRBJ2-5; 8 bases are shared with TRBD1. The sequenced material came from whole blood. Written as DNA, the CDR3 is TGTGCCAGCAAGGATACAGGGGGGCAAGAGACCCAGTACTTC. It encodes CASKDTGGQETQYF.